This T cell receptor beta chain was recorded in a study of human T cells and chemical hapten exposure. The time point here: healthy volunteer bleed at 6 weeks. Sequencing started from total RNA isolated from unfractionated whole blood. This clonotype turned up a few times. It was the library that attached unique molecular identifiers to individual cDNA molecules. In the authors' methods: Approximately 100,000 TCRs per sample was the median, with a range of about 23,224 to 750,000. Each CDR3 protein gets one entry after TCRdb re-called the RACE reads with MiXCR. The V and J calls and clone size come from TCRdb's table, not from the authors' own analysis. The sample comprises approximately 79,000 distinct CDR3 sequences, 8.6% of which are singletons, and less than 2% rests with the top ten. CDR1 and CDR2 (germline): KGHSH, LQKENI. Trimming removed 1 base at V and 0 bases at J, with 26 bases between. The CDR3 spans 21 residues.

V usage is TRBV18 and J usage is TRBJ2-3; the D gene is possibly TRBD2 (8 bases). The sequencing sample was made of whole blood. This TCR came from a male donor in good health. Some clones in this sample may be carry-over from other donors' samples. CDR3 nucleotide sequence: TGTGCCAGCTCACCACGAGGGTCCGGGACAGAGCGGGAGAGTAGCACAGATACGCAGTATTTT. Translated, it gives CASSPRGSGTERESSTDTQYF. The full variable domain, with the rest looked up from reference TRBV18 and TRBJ2-3, is NAGVMQNPRHLVRRRGQEARLRCSPMKGHSHVYWYRQLPEEGLKFMVYLQKENIIDESGMPKERFSAEFPKEGPSILRIQQVVRGDSAAYFCASSPRGSGTERESSTDTQYFGPGTRLTVL.